This T cell receptor beta chain is from a study of T-cell reconstitution after alpha-beta-depleted transplantation in children. General study findings and limits: The origin of high day-60 TCRbeta diversity in some patients lay in surviving recipient T cells and thymic progenitors.

Germline V gene sequence: CDR1 SGHRS, CDR2 YFSETQ. This CDR3 comprises 14 residues. Trimming removed 2 bases from V and 6 bases from J, with 13 bases in between. Unique molecular identifiers tagged the TCRbeta library. MiXCR, run by TCRdb on the PCR reads, gives a single entry per CDR3 protein. The sample holds nearly 250,000 distinct CDR3 sequences, roughly 8.2% seen once. This clonotype was detected ten times or more. Antigen unknown. Sequenced here: PBMCs, mostly from graft donor cells, sampled 180 days after TCRalphabeta/CD19-depleted stem cell transplant. The chain combines TRBV5-1 with TRBJ2-3, with D unresolved. This sequence was found in a male patient between 5 and 17 years old who had a stem cell transplant for acute lymphoblastic leukemia, so the T cells may come from the graft donor. The CDR3 spells CASSLEHTGDTQYF. The CDR3 DNA sequence: TGCGCCAGCAGCTTAGAACATACTGGGGATACGCAGTATTTT.